This is a list of T cell receptor beta chains from one sample in a study of B cell selection in AIRE deficiency. Assay used: immunoSEQ multiplex PCR; TCRdb lists only in-frame clones, some missing. This sample has 20,000 to 25,000 clones, with around 97% found just once. Material: conventional CD4+ T cells sorted from PBMCs. Receptor source: a human donor with AIRE deficiency. The CDR3 runs from the conserved cysteine through the conserved F or W. Each record gives: clone size, V gene, CDR3 protein. Not all rows give a size; the values are once, few, many and, for expanded clones, a class.

NA TRBV28 CASSSPGRNTGELFF
NA TRBV19 CASSEDGLWGTQYF
NA TRBV5-4 CASSSYSDGGKKLFF
NA TRBV4-3 CASSQDRNRANTGELFF
NA TRBV9 CASSVVAASTDTQYF
NA TRBV11-2 CASSRTGGADYGYTF
NA TRBV5-4 CASSLAAGTQYF
NA TRBV2 CASLGYVQAGAPEQYF
NA TRBV28 CASRRLAGGPGTGELFF
NA TRBV7-8 CASSVGDLNNYGYTF
NA TRBV5-1 CASSGGAAGNTIYF
once TRBV11-3 CASSLGSGGLNNEQFF
NA TRBV2 CASSVEGSENTF
NA TRBV4-3 CASSQDLGTGGGYTF
NA TRBV2 CASTQVRGRQYF
NA TRBV27 CASSLSKRGLATRGETQYF
NA TRBV11-1 CASSPYSSGSWDTQYF
NA TRBV28 CASYQAGAGTDTQYF
NA TRBV11-3 CASSLDGGGTGELFF
NA TRBV14 CASSHHPTRVGVGDGYTF
NA TRBV19 CASTGRNQPQHF
once TRBV6-5 CASSYNRGTYGYTF
NA TRBV27 CASSLRASNTGELFF
NA TRBV7-7 CASSLRAGDSYEQYF
NA TRBV18 CASSPPVDSSGNTIYF
NA TRBV7-2 CASSTRTGGVKPGELFF
NA TRBV15 CATSRGISPLHF
NA TRBV4-3 CASSQVDRLYDTQYF
NA TRBV5-6 CASSLVVGSYNEQFF
once TRBV18 CASSPSTGTEAFF
NA TRBV19 CASSILGQGGKLFF
NA TRBV6-1 CASSPQMNTEAFF
NA TRBV7-2 CASSLESQGSDTQYF
NA TRBV27 CASSLRNLRGGPHEQYF
NA TRBV7-2 CASSLSESLTDTQYF
NA TRBV25-1 CASSERQEDIQYF
NA TRBV11-1 CASSWDNSPLHF
NA TRBV7-8 CASSLDRTSNQPQHF
NA TRBV7-2 CASSLWDRNTIYF
NA TRBV4-3 CASSQDLGGSGSSYEQYF
NA TRBV2 CASSVDRALYGYTF
NA TRBV2 CASRLYEQYF
NA TRBV6-5 CASRKSTGGYQPQHF
NA TRBV7-2 CASSLSPGANVLTF
NA TRBV4-3 CASSQASSGGSEAFF
NA TRBV5-4 CASRPGREGNTIYF
NA TRBV28 CASSSLDDRETF
once TRBV4-2 CASSRDLYYGYTF
NA TRBV12-5 CASGVWPLVSGTPFPKDTQYF